One and the same sample provided the 27 T cell receptor beta chains below, sequenced in a study of blood T cell repertoires in COVID-19. Generated by immunoSEQ multiplex PCR, the TCRdb table keeps only in-frame clones and is missing some. The sample consists of some 200,000 clones, about four fifths of them appearing once. The sequencing sample was made of peripheral blood. These receptors were obtained from a woman in her fifties or sixties with acute or convalescent COVID-19.

The chain carries TRBV6-5 and TRBJ1-2, with 7 bases fitting TRBD1. V was pared by 2 bases and J by 4 bases, with 7 bases of the junction left unmatched. Germline-derived CDR1 and CDR2 are MNHEY and SVGAGI. This CDR3 region has 15 residues. For the CDR3, the DNA is TGTGCCAGCAGTTACACGAGGACAGGCCTCTATGGCTACACCTTC. This codes for CASSYTRTGLYGYTF.

V gene TRBV7-2 combines with J gene TRBJ1-4, with 9 bases matching TRBD1. The germline V gene encodes CDR1 SGHTA and CDR2 FQGNSA. This CDR3 is built from 15 residues. V lost 0 bases to trimming and J lost 7 bases; unmatched junction nucleotides: 3. CDR3 loop: CASSLAGTGREKLFF. DNA of the CDR3: TGTGCCAGCAGCTTAGCTGGGACAGGGCGTGAAAAACTGTTTTTT.

The chain recombines TRBV5-5 with TRBJ2-7, with a tentative D call TRBD2 (5 bases). Germline V CDR1 and CDR2: SGHKS, YYEKEE (reference sequence). The CDR3 consists of 13 residues. Trimming cost V 4 bases and J 1 base, with 9 bases left between them. The CDR3 loop is CASSRRGSYEQYF. The CDR3, as DNA: TGTGCCAGCAGCCGCCGGGGATCCTACGAGCAGTACTTC.

This clone was detected only once. The rearrangement links TRBV19 to TRBJ1-1, with TRBD1 identical over 8 bases. The CDR3 extends over 14 amino acids. J lost 5 bases, V lost 3 bases, and 5 bases had no gene match. Germline loops: CDR1 LNHDA, CDR2 SQIVND (reference sequence). The CDR3 DNA reads TGTGCCAGTAGTATCGGGAGACAGGGGACTGAAGCTTTCTTT. Translated, it gives CASSIGRQGTEAFF.

This chain joins TRBV10-1 and TRBJ1-5; 8 bases map to TRBD1. The CDR3 contains 13 residues. Germline trimming cut 7 bases from V and 5 bases from J; bases unmatched to any gene: 4. Germline V lookup: CDR1 WNHNN, CDR2 SYGVQD (reference sequence). CDR3 in amino acids: CASTHRGDQPQHF. CDR3 in DNA: TGCGCCAGCACCCACAGGGGGGATCAGCCCCAGCATTTT.

This rearrangement joins TRBV2 to TRBJ1-2; 7 nucleotides agree with TRBD1. Losses at the gene ends were 8 bases for V and 4 bases for J; bases not matched to a gene: 13. The CDR3 contains 15 residues. Germline-derived CDR1 and CDR2 are SNHLY and FYNNEI. The CDR3 region is CASGREGQRIYGYTF. The DNA of the CDR3 is TGTGCCAGCGGCCGTGAGGGACAGCGTATCTATGGCTACACCTTC.

The CDR3: CAWNHKQGGPRSSYNSPLHF. CDR3 nucleotides: TGTGCCTGGAACCACAAACAAGGAGGGCCCAGGAGCTCCTATAATTCACCCCTCCACTTT. The V and J genes are TRBV30 and TRBJ1-6, with no clear D. With 4 bases removed from V and 0 bases from J, the gap between germline ends came to 25 bases. Germline CDR1 and CDR2: GTSNPN and SVGIG (reference sequence). The CDR3 runs to 20 residues.

This clone was seen once. The rearrangement uses TRBV9 and TRBJ1-1, with D perhaps matching TRBD1 (5 bases). The CDR3 covers 15 residues. Germline CDR1 SGDLS, CDR2 YYNGEE. V lost 0 bases, J lost 4 bases, and 13 bases lay in between. CDR3 bases: TGTGCCAGCAGCGTAGAAGGGGTTGGTACCACTGAAGCTTTCTTT. It encodes CASSVEGVGTTEAFF.

The chain recombines TRBV5-1 with TRBJ2-1, with 11 positions matching TRBD1. The germline CDR1 and CDR2 sequences are SGHRS and YFSETQ. CDR3 length equals 15 residues. V trimming: 4 bases; J trimming: 5 bases; junction bases outside the gene matches: 5. In nucleotides, the CDR3 is TGCGCCAGCAGCATGGGACAGGGGGACCACAATGAGCAGTTCTTC. It is translated as CASSMGQGDHNEQFF.

CDR3 sequence reads: CATSIAISFSSTQYF. The DNA of the CDR3 is TGTGCCACCAGCATAGCAATTAGTTTTTCCAGTACGCAGTATTTT. The chain uses TRBV15 and TRBJ2-3; D not certain. The CDR3 has 15 residues. From germline, CDR1 is LNHNV and CDR2 YYDKDF (reference sequence). Trimming cost V 4 bases and J 8 bases, with 19 bases left between them. Filled out from reference TRBV15 and TRBJ2-3, the complete variable domain reads DAMVIQNPRYQVTQFGKPVTLSCSQTLNHNVMYWYQQKSSQAPKLLFHYYDKDFNNEADTPDNFQSRRPNTSFCFLDIRSPGLGDTAMYLCATSIAISFSSTQYFGPGTRLTVL.

This clone showed up just once. The J gene is TRBJ1-6, the V gene TRBV27, with unresolved D. The length of the CDR3 is 15 residues. V was trimmed by 4 bases and J by 16 bases, leaving 23 bases between them. Germline V gene lookup returns CDR1 MNHEY and CDR2 SMNVEV (reference sequence). CDR3 sequence reads: CASSSLVWRQQALHF. The CDR3 bases are TGTGCCAGCAGTTCTCTAGTATGGAGGCAGCAGGCACTCCACTTT.

The chain is built from TRBV7-2 and TRBJ2-7, with D perhaps matching TRBD2 (5 bases). V lost 5 bases to trimming and J lost 3 bases, with 17 bases between them. There are 15 residues in the CDR3. In germline, CDR1 is SGHTA, CDR2 FQGNSA. CDR3 nucleotides: TGTGCCAGCAGCCATACGTTGATCGACTACTACGAGCAGTACTTC. As protein: CASSHTLIDYYEQYF.

The chain has TRBV7-9 and TRBJ1-3, with 7 positions matching TRBD1. This CDR3 comprises 15 residues. In germline, CDR1 is SEHNR, CDR2 FQNEAQ (reference sequence). After removal of 7 bases from V and 2 bases from J, the junction contained 8 bases not matched to a gene. The CDR3 is CASTPGTDPGNTIYF. The CDR3 DNA is TGTGCCAGCACCCCCGGGACAGACCCTGGAAACACCATATATTTT.

The gene calls are TRBV2 and TRBJ2-3; a possible D gene is TRBD2 (6 bases). The CDR3 totals 15 residues. The V and J ends lost 8 bases and 0 bases respectively, with 15 bases between them. The V gene's germline CDR1 is SNHLY and CDR2 FYNNEI. As DNA, the CDR3 is TGTGCCAGCGGGAGGACTACCTCAAGCACAGATACGCAGTATTTT. Its protein product is CASGRTTSSTDTQYF.

This clone was counted only a few times. The V call is TRBV29-1, the J call TRBJ2-7, with 7 positions matching TRBD2. From germline, CDR1 is SQVTM and CDR2 ANQGSEA. V trimming: 7 bases; J trimming: 3 bases; junction bases outside the gene matches: 9. This CDR3 has 13 amino acids. The CDR3 sequence is CSALGLPNYEQYF. The CDR3 coding sequence is TGCAGCGCCCTGGGACTACCTAACTACGAGCAGTACTTC.

The chain is built from TRBV12-5 and TRBJ2-1; 14 nucleotides agree with TRBD2. The CDR3 totals 16 residues. Germline trimming cut 6 bases from V and 7 bases from J; bases unmatched to any gene: 8. Germline-derived CDR1 and CDR2 are LGHNT and FRNRAP. The CDR3 sequence is CASGSGLAGVGNEQFF. CDR3 DNA sequence: TGTGCTAGTGGGTCGGGACTAGCGGGGGTAGGGAATGAGCAGTTCTTC.

The chain links TRBV7-9 to TRBJ2-7, with 10 bases that match TRBD1. CDR3 length: 13 residues. The ends lost 4 bases at V and 9 bases at J; junction bases unmatched: 6. Germline V gene lookup returns CDR1 SEHNR and CDR2 FQNEAQ (reference sequence). For the CDR3, the DNA is TGTGCCAGCAGCTATGGACAGGGGGATCCGCAGTACTTC. Protein sequence: CASSYGQGDPQYF.

The chain is built from TRBV4-1 and TRBJ1-6, with unresolved D. CDR1 MGHRA and CDR2 YSYEKL come from the germline V gene. V lost 3 bases to trimming and J lost 2 bases, with 14 bases between them. The CDR3 has 17 residues. Here the CDR3 reads CASSQAELKAYNSPLHF. The DNA of the CDR3 is TGCGCCAGCAGCCAGGCGGAGTTGAAGGCCTATAATTCACCCCTCCACTTT.

As concerns this clone: Other DNA sequences of this sample code for an identical CDR3. The chain is built from TRBV27 and TRBJ1-2, with 8 bases that match TRBD1. The CDR3 length is 12 residues. V was pared by 8 bases and J by 2 bases, with 1 base of the junction left unmatched. In germline, CDR1 is MNHEY, CDR2 SMNVEV (reference sequence). The CDR3 loop is CASGQGNYGYTF. DNA for the CDR3: TGTGCCAGCGGACAGGGAAACTATGGCTACACCTTC.

The V call is TRBV4-1, the J call TRBJ1-4; weak D call: TRBD1 (6 bases). This CDR3 contains 15 residues. CDR1 MGHRA and CDR2 YSYEKL come from the germline V gene. Between the trimmed V and J ends, which lost 2 bases and 8 bases, there was a span of 15 bases. CDR3 coding DNA: TGCGCCAGCAGCCAACAGACCGGGACACGAGAAAAACTGTTTTTT. Its translation is CASSQQTGTREKLFF.

V is TRBV9 and J is TRBJ2-2, with 7 positions matching TRBD2. The CDR3 totals 15 residues. The trim removed 3 bases at V and 7 bases at J, leaving 9 bases unmatched. Looked up from germline, CDR1 is SGDLS and CDR2 is YYNGEE. CDR3 sequence: CASSGSGTIGGELFF. The CDR3 DNA reads as TGTGCCAGCAGCGGATCAGGGACTATAGGCGGGGAGCTGTTTTTT.

J is TRBJ2-2 and V is TRBV3-1 (or the pseudogene TRBV3-2), with TRBD2 matching 8 bases. Germline V gene sequence: CDR1 LGHDT, CDR2 YNNKEL (reference sequence). This CDR3 has 16 amino acids. The V and J ends lost 5 bases and 3 bases, in that order; junction bases with no gene match: 8. CDR3 sequence: CASSRGAGDDTGELFF. In nucleotides, the CDR3 is TGTGCCAGCAGCAGGGGAGCGGGGGACGACACCGGGGAGCTGTTTTTT.

V is TRBV5-6 and J is TRBJ2-1, with 15 bases that match TRBD2. V shed 4 bases, J shed 4 bases, and the junction held 9 bases outside the gene matches. Looked up from germline, CDR1 is SGHDT and CDR2 is YYEEEE. The CDR3 runs 18 residues. The CDR3 region is CASSRPGLAGGSYNEQFF. CDR3 nucleotide sequence: TGTGCCAGCAGCCGACCGGGACTAGCGGGGGGTTCTTACAATGAGCAGTTCTTC. The complete variable domain, with remaining parts taken from reference TRBV5-6 and TRBJ2-1, reads DAGVTQSPTHLIKTRGQQVTLRCSPKSGHDTVSWYQQALGQGPQFIFQYYEEEERQRGNFPDRFSGHQFPNYSSELNVNALLLGDSALYLCASSRPGLAGGSYNEQFFGPGTRLTVL.

On this clone: Within the sample, other DNA sequences also encode this same CDR3. The chain carries TRBV28 and TRBJ2-1; D may be TRBD2 (5 bases). The CDR3 extends over 12 amino acids. Trimming took off 2 bases at V and 8 bases at J, with 7 bases between the two ends. Germline V gives CDR1 MDHEN, CDR2 SYDVKM. CDR3 protein: CASSLRGYEQFF. The CDR3 nucleotides are TGTGCCAGCAGTTTACGAGGGTATGAGCAGTTCTTC. The whole variable domain, remainder taken from reference TRBV28 and TRBJ2-1, is DVKVTQSSRYLVKRTGEKVFLECVQDMDHENMFWYRQDPGLGLRLIYFSYDVKMKEKGDIPEGYSVSREKKERFSLILESASTNQTSMYLCASSLRGYEQFFGPGTRLTVL.

This clone was seen a handful of times. This chain links TRBV6-5 with TRBJ1-4; D is uncertain. The V and J ends lost 0 bases and 12 bases respectively, with 14 bases between them. The CDR3 is made up of 14 amino acids. Looked up from germline, CDR1 is MNHEY and CDR2 is SVGAGI. In DNA, the CDR3 is TGTGCCAGCAGTTACTCGCCAGGCGACGGGGAACTGTTTTTT. This sequence encodes CASSYSPGDGELFF.

This clone occurred a few times. The chain couples TRBV5-6 to TRBJ1-3; D call uncertain. Deletions cut 3 bases from V and 2 bases from J, with 12 bases between. The CDR3 sequence is 15 residues long. The germline V gene encodes CDR1 SGHDT and CDR2 YYEEEE. DNA for the CDR3: TGTGCCAGCAGCTACGGGGTTTTTACTGGAAACACCATATATTTT. This translates into CASSYGVFTGNTIYF. Full variable domain (remainder filled in from reference TRBV5-6 and TRBJ1-3): DAGVTQSPTHLIKTRGQQVTLRCSPKSGHDTVSWYQQALGQGPQFIFQYYEEEERQRGNFPDRFSGHQFPNYSSELNVNALLLGDSALYLCASSYGVFTGNTIYFGEGSWLTVV.

The chain links TRBV21-1 to TRBJ2-2; the table's D call TRBD1 went unverified against the DNA. TRBV21-1 is listed as a pseudogene. The CDR3 runs 16 residues. The CDR3 loop reads CASSNLTGPNTGELFF. CDR3 sequence (DNA): TGTGCCAGCAGCAACTTAACAGGGCCGAACACCGGGGAGCTGTTTTTT.